These 16 T cell receptor beta chains share one sample of origin, sequenced in a study of T cells in Graves' hyperthyroidism and ophthalmopathy. The source material, RNA transcripts, was used to amplify TCR beta CDR3 regions. HTBI primers were used for first-round RT-PCR of the TCR CDR3. One entry per CDR3 protein results from TCRdb running MiXCR on the multiplex PCR reads. The sample lists 550,000 to 650,000 distinct CDR3 sequences, around 15% seen once, with approximately 15% in the top ten. The sequenced sample consisted of blood. The receptor set was obtained from a woman in her forties with Graves' hyperthyroidism.

On this clonotype: It may be a read error: a sequence one base away is much more abundant. No conserved phenylalanine or tryptophan ends this CDR3, so it is likely a read error. This chain links TRBV18 with TRBJ1-1; D call uncertain. V gave up 2 bases and J gave up 2 bases, with 6 bases separating them. Germline loops: CDR1 KGHSH, CDR2 LQKENI. There are 13 residues in the CDR3. The CDR3 region is CASSPIFNTEAFL. The CDR3 coding sequence is TGTGCCAGCTCACCAATCTTTAACACTGAAGCTTTCCTT.

This clonotype was recorded many times. The DNA for the CDR3 is TGCAGTGCTGGACAGGGCGGGGGCTACACCTTC. This translates into CSAGQGGGYTF. The V call is TRBV20-1, the J call TRBJ1-2, with TRBD1 identical over 8 bases. CDR1 DFQATT and CDR2 SNEGSKA come from the germline V gene (reference sequence). Trimming at V came to 5 bases and at J to 8 bases, leaving 4 bases not matched to a gene. The CDR3 has 11 residues.

This clonotype was recorded many times. The V and J genes are TRBV14 and TRBJ2-2, with 9 bases that match TRBD1. The CDR3 contains 17 residues. Germline V gene sequence: CDR1 SGHDN, CDR2 FVKESK. V lost 2 bases, J lost 6 bases, and 10 bases stayed unmatched. The CDR3: CASSQRPGQGLPGELFF. The CDR3 region has the DNA TGTGCCAGCAGCCAACGTCCGGGACAGGGACTCCCCGGGGAGCTGTTTTTT.

The rearrangement joins TRBV5-6 to TRBJ2-3, with D unresolved. Germline-derived CDR1 and CDR2 are SGHDT and YYEEEE. The V end was cut by 4 bases, the J end by 2 bases, with 17 bases between. The CDR3 covers 16 residues. In nucleotides, the CDR3 is TGTGCCAGCAGCCCCTCGCCCGGGCGGAACACAGATACGCAGTATTTT. Residues: CASSPSPGRNTDTQYF.

V usage is TRBV19 and J usage is TRBJ1-2; D is uncertain. Deletions cut 10 bases from V and 7 bases from J, with 16 bases between. The CDR3 is 12 amino acids. Germline CDR1 is LNHDA and CDR2 is SQIVND (reference sequence). CDR3 residues: CAIPFRRGGYTF. The CDR3 DNA reads TGTGCCATCCCCTTTAGACGCGGTGGCTACACCTTC.

At least ten counts were recorded for this clonotype. The chain couples TRBV2 to TRBJ2-2; possible D gene TRBD2, 5 bases. The V gene's germline CDR1 is SNHLY and CDR2 FYNNEI. The CDR3 is made up of 15 amino acids. Trimming removed 5 bases from V and 6 bases from J, with 16 bases in between. The CDR3 nucleotides read TGTGCCAGCAGTTTAACTAGAGTTGAGGCCGGGGAGCTGTTTTTT. Translating it yields CASSLTRVEAGELFF.

This clonotype was recorded many times. The V gene is TRBV29-1, the J gene TRBJ2-3; 11 nucleotides match TRBD2. The germline V gene encodes CDR1 SQVTM and CDR2 ANQGSEA. Trimming cost V 6 bases and J 0 bases; bases outside gene matches: 2. The CDR3 is 14 residues long. The CDR3 sequence: CSVVAGGSTDTQYF. Written as DNA, the CDR3 is TGCAGCGTGGTAGCGGGAGGGAGCACAGATACGCAGTATTTT.

This clonotype was detected only a few times. The chain links TRBV19 to TRBJ1-5; TRBD1 matches 9 bases. The germline gives CDR1 LNHDA, CDR2 SQIVND (reference sequence). The CDR3 contains 16 residues. V was pared by 5 bases and J by 7 bases, with 12 bases of the junction left unmatched. CDR3 nucleotides: TGTGCCAGTAGTTGGATCGGGACAGGGAAGGAGCAGCCCCAGCATTTT. Protein product: CASSWIGTGKEQPQHF.

This clonotype was observed many times. This sequence joins TRBV29-1 and TRBJ2-1, with TRBD2 identical over 13 bases. In germline, CDR1 is SQVTM, CDR2 ANQGSEA. V lost 7 bases to trimming and J lost 6 bases; unmatched junction nucleotides: 15. The CDR3 runs to 17 residues. The CDR3 region has the DNA TGCAGCGGGGGGGGGACAGGGACTAGCGGGAAAGGCAATGAGCAGTTCTTC. It specifies CSGGGTGTSGKGNEQFF.

In this sample, this clonotype turned up a few times. The chain joins TRBV5-8 to TRBJ1-3; D is ambiguous. Germline V gene lookup returns CDR1 SGHTS and CDR2 YDEGEE. This CDR3 has 13 amino acids. Trimming took off 3 bases at V and 0 bases at J, with 4 bases between the two ends. The CDR3 protein is CASSWISGNTIYF. DNA for the CDR3: TGTGCCAGCAGCTGGATCTCTGGAAACACCATATATTTT.

This clonotype was counted many times. The CDR3 region has the DNA TGTGCCAGCAGCCAACTAGCGGGAGACTACAATGAGCAGTTCTTC. This codes for CASSQLAGDYNEQFF. The V call is TRBV3-1, the J call TRBJ2-1; 10 bases line up with TRBD2. Germline values: CDR1 LGHDT, CDR2 YNNKEL (reference sequence). The CDR3 has 15 amino acids. Germline trimming cut 2 bases from V and 3 bases from J; bases unmatched to any gene: 1.

This clonotype was counted a few times. This sequence joins TRBV25-1 and TRBJ2-2, with a tentative D call TRBD2 (5 bases). The germline V gene encodes CDR1 MGHDK and CDR2 SYGVNS. The CDR3 consists of 14 residues. V lost 4 bases, J lost 5 bases, and 11 bases lay in between. The CDR3 reads CASSAGLDTGELFF. The DNA of the CDR3 is TGTGCCAGCAGTGCAGGACTGGATACCGGGGAGCTGTTTTTT.

The sample holds one count of this clonotype. A much larger clone differs from this one at a single base, so this may be a read error. The V and J genes are TRBV28 and TRBJ2-1, with a possible D match to TRBD1 (5 bases). The J call is doubtful: the DNA matches TRBJ2-7 better. In germline, CDR1 is MDHEN, CDR2 SYDVKM. The CDR3 totals 13 residues. CDR3 nucleotide sequence: TGTGCCAGCAGTTCGGACACTAACAATGAGCAGTACTTC. Protein product: CASSSDTNNEQYF.

This chain uses TRBV4-1 with TRBJ2-3; 12 positions match TRBD2. The CDR3 loop spans 17 amino acids. The V gene's germline CDR1 is MGHRA and CDR2 YSYEKL. Trimming took 4 bases from V and 4 from J; bases not matched to a gene: 9. CDR3 residues: CASSPGLAGTRSDTQYF. DNA for the CDR3: TGCGCCAGCAGCCCCGGACTAGCGGGAACGAGGTCAGATACGCAGTATTTT.

This clonotype was found many times. The rearrangement uses TRBV28 and TRBJ1-1; perhaps TRBD1 as D (6 bases). In germline, CDR1 is MDHEN, CDR2 SYDVKM. V lost 7 bases, J lost 0 bases, and 15 bases lay in between. The CDR3 spans 15 residues. CDR3 protein: CASIWGGQLNTEAFF. In DNA form, the CDR3 reads TGTGCCAGCATTTGGGGAGGACAGTTGAACACTGAAGCTTTCTTT.

This clonotype has only a few counts. The chain is built from TRBV5-8 and TRBJ1-4, with unresolved D. Trimming took off 5 bases at V and 7 bases at J, with 18 bases between the two ends. This CDR3 spans 15 amino acids. CDR1 is SGHTS and CDR2 is YDEGEE in the germline V gene. DNA of the CDR3: TGTGCCAGCAGGCCATCGTTAGGGCTTGGTGAAAAACTGTTTTTT. This gives the protein CASRPSLGLGEKLFF.